What follows are 4 T cell receptor beta chains derived from one specimen sequenced in a study of Ad26.COV2.S vaccination and SARS-CoV-2 variants. Here immunoSEQ multiplex PCR was the method, and the copy in TCRdb shows in-frame clones only, minus some. The repertoire has approximately 410,000 clones, approximately 90% of them found once; the top ten carry about 3.5%. As for treatment: about 20 received Ad26.COV2.S at low or high dose, single or two shots; a few received placebo; per-sample allocation not given. Specimen acquisition occurred on day 63 following the initial vaccine or placebo injection. The sequenced sample was peripheral blood, obtained in a trial of Ad26.COV2.S vaccine versus placebo. These TCRs come from a person aged 18-60 years who received the Ad26.COV2.S COVID-19 vaccine or a placebo.

This chain connects TRBV28 to TRBJ2-5, with D tentatively TRBD1 (6 bases). V was pared by 1 base and J by 1 base, with 10 bases between. CDR1 is MDHEN, CDR2 SYDVKM, per germline. There are 15 residues in the CDR3. This CDR3 reads CASSLFPQGQETQYF. CDR3 nucleotides: TGTGCCAGCAGTTTATTCCCACAGGGCCAAGAGACCCAGTACTTC.

CDR3 sequence: CASSWASTYEQYF. The CDR3 coding sequence is TGTGCCAGCAGCTGGGCGTCTACCTACGAGCAGTACTTC. The chain has TRBV5-8 and TRBJ2-7, with D unresolved. The germline gives CDR1 SGHTS, CDR2 YDEGEE. This CDR3 is built from 13 residues. V lost 3 bases and J lost 2, with 9 bases in between.

The gene calls are TRBV24-1 and TRBJ1-2, with 7 nucleotides matching TRBD1. Germline CDR1 KGHDR, CDR2 SFDVKD. The V and J ends lost 9 bases and 6 bases, in that order; junction bases with no gene match: 6. The CDR3 extends over 12 amino acids. CDR3 coding DNA: TGTGCCACCCAGGGGGACGGCGATGGCTACACCTTC. Its translation is CATQGDGDGYTF.

The V gene is TRBV7-9, the J gene TRBJ2-4; weak D call: TRBD1 (6 bases). The CDR3 covers 14 residues. Germline V gene lookup returns CDR1 SEHNR and CDR2 FQNEAQ (reference sequence). The V end lost 0 bases, the J end lost 5 bases, and 8 bases lay between the germline ends. The CDR3: CASSLADSQNIQYF. In DNA, the CDR3 is TGTGCCAGCAGCTTAGCGGACAGCCAAAACATTCAGTACTTC.